This T cell receptor (beta chain) is drawn from a study of human versus mouse CDR3 diversity and MHC coevolution. As for this clone: Its cognate antigen is unknown.

Study observations and caveats: Human CDR3s averaged more deletions and insertions than mouse CDR3s.

Naive CD4 T cells were sorted as CD45RO-negative, CD62L-positive. Only in-frame clones appear in the TCRdb table, and some are missing; sequencing was by immunoSEQ multiplex PCR. This sample has some 80,000 clones, with around 93% found just once. This receptor was obtained from a person aged 25 to 75 in good health. Sample: naive CD4+ T cells from blood. Sample subset: CD45RO-negative CD62L-positive naive CD4 T cells.

In DNA form, the CDR3 reads TGCGCCAGCAGACAGGATATTGGCAATCAGCCCCAGCATTTT. Amino acid sequence: CASRQDIGNQPQHF. This chain uses TRBV5-1 with TRBJ1-5; possibly TRBD1 for D (5 bases). The V gene's germline CDR1 is SGHRS and CDR2 YFSETQ. V lost 5 bases to trimming and J lost 2 bases, with 11 bases between them. This CDR3 has 14 amino acids.